The 4 T cell receptor beta chains listed next were all sequenced from one sample in a study of beta chain features in type 1 diabetes. Reverse transcribing all isolated RNA meant expressed TCRB transcripts were sequenced. Profiled with immunoSEQ multiplex PCR; TCRdb holds only in-frame clones, not every one. The sample has about half a million clones, roughly 10% seen once; the top ten hold less than 0.06%. The sample taken for sequencing was naive CD4+ T cells from blood. These TCRs come from a woman between 18 and 29 years old in good health.

The DNA for the CDR3 is TGTGCCAGCAGCTTAGGGACAGGGTTGATGTTCTTC. As protein: CASSLGTGLMFF. This chain connects TRBV11-2 to TRBJ2-1, with TRBD1 matching 8 bases. Germline lookup yields CDR1 SGHAT and CDR2 FQNNGV. The junction had 5 bases not matched to a gene; V was cut back by 1 base and J by 15 bases. The length of the CDR3 is 12 residues.

This chain's CDR3 is CASSDNTEAFF. CDR3 nucleotide sequence: TGTGCCAGCAGTGATAACACTGAAGCTTTCTTT. V and J are TRBV6-1 and TRBJ1-1, with D hard to call. The CDR3 is 11 amino acids. The V end was cut by 3 bases, the J end by 2 bases, with 1 base between. CDR1 and CDR2 (germline): MNHNS, SASEGT.

The rearrangement joins TRBV18 to TRBJ2-4; no definite D call. Trimming pared 3 bases from V and 9 bases from J, leaving 12 bases between. The CDR3 covers 13 residues. The germline V gene has CDR1 KGHSH and CDR2 LQKENI. The CDR3 DNA reads as TGTGCCAGCTCACCGCCTCACCATCCCATTCAGTACTTC. Amino acid sequence: CASSPPHHPIQYF.

V is TRBV7-2 and J is TRBJ1-1; D unclear. This CDR3 is built from 13 residues. Germline V lookup: CDR1 SGHTA, CDR2 FQGNSA. V lost 5 bases, J lost 5 bases, and 12 bases lay in between. The CDR3 nucleotides read TGTGCCAGCAGCAACGAGAGAGGAACTGAAGCTTTCTTT. This translates into CASSNERGTEAFF. The entire variable domain, with the rest obtained from reference TRBV7-2 and TRBJ1-1, is as follows: GAGVSQSPSNKVTEKGKDVELRCDPISGHTALYWYRQSLGQGLEFLIYFQGNSAPDKSGLPSDRFSAERTGGSVSTLTIQRTQQEDSAVYLCASSNERGTEAFFGQGTRLTVV.